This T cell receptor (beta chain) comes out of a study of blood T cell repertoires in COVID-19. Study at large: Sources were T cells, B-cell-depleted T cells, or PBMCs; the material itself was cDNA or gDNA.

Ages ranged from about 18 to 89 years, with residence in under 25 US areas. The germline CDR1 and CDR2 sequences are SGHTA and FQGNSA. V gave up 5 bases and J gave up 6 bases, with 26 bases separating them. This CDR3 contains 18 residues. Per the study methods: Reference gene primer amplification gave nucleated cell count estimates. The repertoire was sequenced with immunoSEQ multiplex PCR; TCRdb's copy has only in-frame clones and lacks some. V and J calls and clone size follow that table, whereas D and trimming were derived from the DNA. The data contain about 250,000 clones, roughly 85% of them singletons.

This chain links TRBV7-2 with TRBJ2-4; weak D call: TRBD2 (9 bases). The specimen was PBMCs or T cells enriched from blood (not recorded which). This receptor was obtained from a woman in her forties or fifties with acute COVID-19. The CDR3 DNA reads TGTGCCAGCAGCCGCGGGAGGGACAGGATCCTCGGGGGAAACATTCAGTACTTC. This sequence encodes CASSRGRDRILGGNIQYF.